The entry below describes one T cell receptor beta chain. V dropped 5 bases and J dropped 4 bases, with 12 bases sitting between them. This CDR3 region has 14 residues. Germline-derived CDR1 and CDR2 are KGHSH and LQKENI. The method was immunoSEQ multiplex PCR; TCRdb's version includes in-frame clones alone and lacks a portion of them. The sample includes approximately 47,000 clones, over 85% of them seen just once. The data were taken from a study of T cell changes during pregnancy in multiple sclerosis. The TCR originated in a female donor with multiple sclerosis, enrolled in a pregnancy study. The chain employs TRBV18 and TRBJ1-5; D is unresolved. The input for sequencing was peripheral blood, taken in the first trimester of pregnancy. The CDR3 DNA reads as TGTGCCAGCTCAAATGCAGGCGCGAATCAGCCCCAGCATTTT. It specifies CASSNAGANQPQHF.